This T cell receptor beta chain was observed in a study of T cell clonality in common variable immunodeficiency. Study-level findings and limits: CVID subjects showed higher TCRbeta clonality than healthy controls.

This clone was counted ten times or more. What it binds is not known. The junction departs from germline at one end; a sequencing error may be responsible. The CDR3 end lies 3 residues beyond the end of the read and is filled in from the germline J gene. Using immunoSEQ multiplex PCR, the repertoire was profiled, and TCRdb retains in-frame clones only, with some absent. The record shows about 40,000 clones for this sample, with no singletons present. The CDR3 is made up of 18 amino acids. Germline V lookup: CDR1 SNHLY, CDR2 FYNNEI. V gene TRBV2 combines with J gene TRBJ2-3, with D unresolved. The sample was peripheral blood mononuclear cells. The sequence derives from a person between 18 and 75 years old in good health. The sequenced CDR3 bases are TGTGCCAGCACTGAATTACTTACGTTGGGTAGGGGCACAGATACG. It specifies CASTELLTLGRGTDT. The complete CDR3 reads CASTELLTLGRGTDTQYF.